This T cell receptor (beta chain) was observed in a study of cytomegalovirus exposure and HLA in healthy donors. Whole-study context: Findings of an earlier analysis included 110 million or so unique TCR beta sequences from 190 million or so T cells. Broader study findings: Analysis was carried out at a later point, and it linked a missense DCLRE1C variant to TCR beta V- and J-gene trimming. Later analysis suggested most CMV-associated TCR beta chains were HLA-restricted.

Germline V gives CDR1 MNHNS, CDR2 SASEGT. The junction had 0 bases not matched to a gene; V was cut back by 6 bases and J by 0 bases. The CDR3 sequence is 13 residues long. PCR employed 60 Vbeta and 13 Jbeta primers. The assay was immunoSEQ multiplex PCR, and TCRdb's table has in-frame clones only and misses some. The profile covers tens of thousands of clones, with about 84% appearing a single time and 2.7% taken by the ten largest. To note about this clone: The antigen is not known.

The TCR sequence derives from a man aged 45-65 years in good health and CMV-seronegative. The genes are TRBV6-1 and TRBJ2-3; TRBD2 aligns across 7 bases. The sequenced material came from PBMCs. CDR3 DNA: TGTGCCAGCAGGCGGGGGAGCACAGATACGCAGTATTTT. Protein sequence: CASRRGSTDTQYF.